This T cell receptor (beta chain) was captured by sequencing in a study of T cells expressing NK-cell markers. Study information: Eight donors were sequenced, of whom seven were HCMV-seropositive, while the remaining one was HCMV-seronegative.

Whole-study results and caveats: It was still unclear whether expanded NKG2C+ T cell clones were HCMV specific.

This CDR3 is built from 16 residues. CDR1 and CDR2 from the germline V gene are MGHDK and SYGVNS. For each CDR3 protein, TCRdb gives one entry from its re-call of the 5' RACE reads, without DNA. The repertoire table contains about 160,000 distinct CDR3 sequences. Worth noting for this clonotype: Its antigen is not known.

The chain links TRBV25-1 to TRBJ1-5; the D gene TCRdb calls, TRBD1, cannot be checked with no DNA. This TCR was recovered from a woman between 18 and 70 years old in good health. Sequenced input: blood T cells: a sorted CD56 or NKG2C T cell subset, CD4+ or CD8+ T cells, or bulk PBMC T cells (not recorded which). This CDR3 is CASSESGQGVNQPQHF.